This is a list of T cell receptor beta chains from one sample in a study of blood T cell repertoires in COVID-19. Method: immunoSEQ multiplex PCR; TCRdb's copy keeps in-frame clones and lacks some. The sample includes about 38,000 clones, around 87% of them seen just once. What was sequenced was peripheral blood. The receptors here all came from a man in his sixties with active or convalescent COVID-19. CDR3s include the opening cysteine and the closing phenylalanine or tryptophan. A D gene is named only where the DNA matches it firmly. The size field is filled for only some rows; it gives once, few, many or a size class.

J gene | V gene | D gene | clone size | CDR3 DNA | CDR3 protein
TRBJ2-3 | TRBV7-6 | TRBD1 | - | TGTGCCAGCAGCTTGGGACAGGGTGGGAGCACAGATACGCAGTATTTT | CASSLGQGGSTDTQYF
TRBJ2-7 | TRBV5-1 | TRBD2 | - | TGCGCCAGCAGCCCACGACTAGCGGGAGGATCCGGGCTCTCCTACGAGCAGTACTTC | CASSPRLAGGSGLSYEQYF
TRBJ1-5 | TRBV19 | TRBD1 | - | TGTGCCAGTACCCAAGGGACAGGGGATCAGCCCCAGCATTTT | CASTQGTGDQPQHF
TRBJ2-1 | TRBV4-3 | - | - | TGCGCCAGCAGCCAAGATCTGACTAGAAGTGAGCAGTTCTTC | CASSQDLTRSEQFF
TRBJ2-1 | TRBV5-1 | TRBD1 | - | TGCGCCAGCAGCTGGGGACAGGGTATACATGAGCAGTTCTTC | CASSWGQGIHEQFF
TRBJ2-7 | TRBV28 | - | - | TGTGCCAGCAGTCCAATTTCAAACCGGGACTTCTACGAGCAGTACTTC | CASSPISNRDFYEQYF
TRBJ2-1 | TRBV24-1 | TRBD2 | - | TGTGCCACCAGTGATTTGGGATCGGGGGAGGGCCACTATGAGCAGTTCTTC | CATSDLGSGEGHYEQFF
TRBJ2-1 | TRBV10-3 | - | - | TGTGCCATCGAGGGCAACAATGAGCAGTTCTTC | CAIEGNNEQFF
TRBJ1-2 | TRBV5-1 | TRBD1 | - | TGCGCCAGCAAACTAGACGCAGGGGGGTACACCTTC | CASKLDAGGYTF
TRBJ2-3 | TRBV6-5 | TRBD2 | once | TGTGCCAGCATGGGGACTAGCCAAGCGGGTACGCAGTATTTT | CASMGTSQAGTQYF
TRBJ2-2 | TRBV13 | TRBD1 | once | TGTGCCAGCAGTCCCAGGGGGAGAACCGGGGAGCTGTTTTTT | CASSPRGRTGELFF
TRBJ2-2 | TRBV6-2/TRBV6-3 | - | once | TGTGCCAGCAGTTACTCTGAGGGAACCGGGGAGCTGTTTTTT | CASSYSEGTGELFF
TRBJ2-7 | TRBV27 | - | - | TGTGCCAGCAGTTTAAGGGCAGGGTTGGTGACGGGCGAGCAGTACTTC | CASSLRAGLVTGEQYF
TRBJ1-6 | TRBV28 | TRBD1 | - | TGTGCCAGCAGTATTCAACAGGGGGCGAGAAATTCACCCCTCCACTTT | CASSIQQGARNSPLHF
TRBJ2-7 | TRBV2 | - | - | TGTGCCAGCTTAGAAAATGCCCTATCCTACGAGCAGTACTTC | CASLENALSYEQYF
TRBJ1-6 | TRBV27 | - | - | TGTGCCAGCAGTTTAGAGAGTCGGACTGGTTCACCCCTCCACTTT | CASSLESRTGSPLHF
TRBJ2-1 | TRBV15 | TRBD2 | - | TGTGCCACCAGCAGAGAGTATAGCGGGAGTGGGAATGGGGAGCAGTTCTTC | CATSREYSGSGNGEQFF
TRBJ2-3 | TRBV6-6 | TRBD2 | - | TGTGCCAGCAGTGACTGGACTAGCGGCTTCACAGATACGCAGTATTTT | CASSDWTSGFTDTQYF
TRBJ2-1 | TRBV7-2 | TRBD1 | - | TGTGCCAGCAGCTTAGAACAGGGGGTTAATGAGCAGTTCTTC | CASSLEQGVNEQFF
TRBJ1-2 | TRBV5-1 | TRBD1 | - | TGCGCCAGCAGCTTGGAACAGGGGCTAGGCTACACCTTC | CASSLEQGLGYTF
TRBJ2-7 | TRBV4-1 | - | few | TGCGCCAGCAGCCGGGACATCGGTCGGTACGAGCAGTACTTC | CASSRDIGRYEQYF
TRBJ2-7 | TRBV18 | TRBD1 | - | TGTGCCAGCTCGACCGGGACAGGGCACTACGAGCAGTACTTC | CASSTGTGHYEQYF
TRBJ2-2 | TRBV11-2 | - | - | TGTGCCAGCAGCCCTAGAATTAATAGCGGAAACACCGGGGAGCTGTTTTTT | CASSPRINSGNTGELFF
TRBJ1-1 | TRBV18 | - | - | TGTGCCAGCTCACGGGGGGGCACTGAAGCTTTCTTT | CASSRGGTEAFF
TRBJ2-1 | TRBV9 | - | - | TGTGCCAGCTCAGGGGTCGTTAATGAGCAGTTCTTC | CASSGVVNEQFF
TRBJ1-3 | TRBV9 | TRBD1 | - | TGTGCCAGCAGCGTAGGGGGACAGTCAAAAAACACCATATATTTT | CASSVGGQSKNTIYF
TRBJ2-1 | TRBV7-9 | TRBD2 | once | TGTGCCAGCAGCTTATGGCTAGCGGGAGATCTTGAGCAGTTCTTC | CASSLWLAGDLEQFF
TRBJ1-2 | TRBV7-2 | - | - | TGTGCCAGCAGCCCCGTACAGGGAACGGCTGGGGGCTACACCTTC | CASSPVQGTAGGYTF
TRBJ2-7 | TRBV3-1/TRBV3-2 | - | - | TGTGCCAGCAGCCCAAGCCCCTACGAGCAGTACTTC | CASSPSPYEQYF
TRBJ2-1 | TRBV24-1 | TRBD2 | - | TGTGCCACCAGTGATTCCACCTTTAGCGGGAGGACCTACAATGAGCAGTTCTTC | CATSDSTFSGRTYNEQFF
TRBJ2-6 | TRBV11-2 | - | - | TGTGCCAGCAGCTTAGTTGGGAGGTCTGGGGCCAACGTCCTGACTTTC | CASSLVGRSGANVLTF